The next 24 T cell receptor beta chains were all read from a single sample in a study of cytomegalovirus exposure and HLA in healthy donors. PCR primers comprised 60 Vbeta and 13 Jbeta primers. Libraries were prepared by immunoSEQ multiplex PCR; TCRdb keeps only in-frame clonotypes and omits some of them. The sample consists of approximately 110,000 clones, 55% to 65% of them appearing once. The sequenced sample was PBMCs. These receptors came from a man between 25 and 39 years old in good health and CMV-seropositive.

CDR3 nucleotide sequence: TGTGCCAGCAGAAGCGGGGGGGCCGCCTACGAGCAGTACTTC. Encoded protein: CASRSGGAAYEQYF. This chain uses TRBV6-5 with TRBJ2-7; 10 bases align to TRBD2. The ends lost 6 bases at V and 2 bases at J; junction bases unmatched: 4. From germline, CDR1 is MNHEY and CDR2 SVGAGI. CDR3 length equals 14 residues.

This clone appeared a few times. This CDR3 reads CASSFSGYNEQFF. The CDR3 nucleotides read TGTGCCAGCAGTTTTTCCGGGTACAATGAGCAGTTCTTC. The chain combines TRBV27 with TRBJ2-1; D is ambiguous. Germline values: CDR1 MNHEY, CDR2 SMNVEV (reference sequence). Trimming removed 3 bases from V and 4 bases from J, with 7 bases in between. The CDR3 is 13 residues long.

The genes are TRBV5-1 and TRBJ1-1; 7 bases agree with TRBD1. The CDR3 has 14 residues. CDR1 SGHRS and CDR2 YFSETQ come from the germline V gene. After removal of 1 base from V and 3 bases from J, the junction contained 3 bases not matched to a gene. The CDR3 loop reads CASSLLGGYTEAFF. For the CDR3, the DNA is TGCGCCAGCAGCTTGCTAGGGGGCTACACTGAAGCTTTCTTT.

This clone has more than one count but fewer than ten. CDR3 coding DNA: TGTGCCAGCAGCCAAGGGGGGACGGGGGACAATGAGCAGTTCTTC. It specifies CASSQGGTGDNEQFF. This chain connects TRBV4-2 to TRBJ2-1; possible D gene TRBD2, 6 bases. Trimming removed 1 base at V and 5 bases at J, with 12 bases between. Per the germline V gene, CDR1 is LGHNA and CDR2 is YNFKEQ. The CDR3 has 15 amino acids.

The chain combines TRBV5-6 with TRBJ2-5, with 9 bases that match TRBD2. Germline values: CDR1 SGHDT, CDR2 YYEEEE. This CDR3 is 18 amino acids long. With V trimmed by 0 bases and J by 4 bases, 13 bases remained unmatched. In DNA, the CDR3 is TGTGCCAGCAGCTTGGAGTGGGGCGGGGGGGCGTATCGAGAGACCCAGTACTTC. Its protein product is CASSLEWGGGAYRETQYF.

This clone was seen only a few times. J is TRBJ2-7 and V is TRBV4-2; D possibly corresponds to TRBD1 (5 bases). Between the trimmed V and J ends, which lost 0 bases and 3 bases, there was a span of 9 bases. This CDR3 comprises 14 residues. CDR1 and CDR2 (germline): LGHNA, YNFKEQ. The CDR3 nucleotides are TGTGCCAGCAGCCAAGATGGGGCAAGCTACGAGCAGTACTTC. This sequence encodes CASSQDGASYEQYF.

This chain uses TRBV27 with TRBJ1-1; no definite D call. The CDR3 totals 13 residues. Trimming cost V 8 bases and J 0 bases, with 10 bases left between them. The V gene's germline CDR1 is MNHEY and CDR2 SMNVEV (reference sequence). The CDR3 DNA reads TGTGCCAGCTTTCTCGCGTTGAACACTGAAGCTTTCTTT. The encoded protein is CASFLALNTEAFF.

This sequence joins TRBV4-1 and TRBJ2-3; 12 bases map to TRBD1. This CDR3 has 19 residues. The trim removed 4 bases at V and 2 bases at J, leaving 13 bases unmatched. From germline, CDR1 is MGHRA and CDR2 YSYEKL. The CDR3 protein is CASSPLAGTGGVVTDTQYF. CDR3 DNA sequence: TGCGCCAGCAGCCCTCTCGCCGGGACAGGGGGCGTCGTCACAGATACGCAGTATTTT.

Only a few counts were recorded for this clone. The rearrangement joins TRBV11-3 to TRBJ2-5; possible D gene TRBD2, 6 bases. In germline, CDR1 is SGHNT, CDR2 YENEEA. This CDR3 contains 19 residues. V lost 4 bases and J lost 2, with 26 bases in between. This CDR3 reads CASSWEFGSLRPLQETQYF. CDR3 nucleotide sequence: TGTGCCAGCAGCTGGGAATTCGGGAGCCTTCGCCCCTTACAAGAGACCCAGTACTTC.

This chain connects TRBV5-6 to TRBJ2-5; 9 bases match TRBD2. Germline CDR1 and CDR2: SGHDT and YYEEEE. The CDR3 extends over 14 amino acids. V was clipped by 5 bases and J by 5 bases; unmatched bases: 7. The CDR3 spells CASRERGALETQYF. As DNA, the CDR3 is TGTGCCAGCAGGGAGCGGGGGGCCCTGGAGACCCAGTACTTC.

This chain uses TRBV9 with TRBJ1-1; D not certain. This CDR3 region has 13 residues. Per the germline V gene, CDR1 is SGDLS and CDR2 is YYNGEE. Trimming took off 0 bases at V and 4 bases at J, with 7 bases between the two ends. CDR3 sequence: CASSVGPGTEAFF. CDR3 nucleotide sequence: TGTGCCAGCAGCGTAGGGCCAGGCACTGAAGCTTTCTTT.

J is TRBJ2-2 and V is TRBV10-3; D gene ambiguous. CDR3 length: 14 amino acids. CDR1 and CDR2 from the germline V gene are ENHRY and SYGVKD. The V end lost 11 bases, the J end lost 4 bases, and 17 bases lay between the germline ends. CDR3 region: CAPFPLPPTGELFF. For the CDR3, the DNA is TGTGCCCCCTTTCCCCTACCCCCCACCGGGGAGCTGTTTTTT.

CDR3 residues: CASSSTRVVSGNTIYF. CDR3 nucleotide sequence: TGTGCCAGCAGTTCCACCAGGGTGGTTTCTGGAAACACCATATATTTT. The chain joins TRBV7-8 to TRBJ1-3; possible D gene TRBD1, 5 bases. This CDR3 has 16 amino acids. Trimming pared 6 bases from V and 1 base from J, leaving 16 bases between. The germline V gene has CDR1 SGHVS and CDR2 FQNEAQ.

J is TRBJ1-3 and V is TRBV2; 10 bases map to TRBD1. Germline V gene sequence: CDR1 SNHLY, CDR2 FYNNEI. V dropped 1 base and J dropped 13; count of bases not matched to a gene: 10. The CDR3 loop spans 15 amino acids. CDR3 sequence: CASSEDWGQGTTIYF. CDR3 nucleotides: TGTGCCAGCAGTGAAGATTGGGGACAGGGGACGACAATATATTTT. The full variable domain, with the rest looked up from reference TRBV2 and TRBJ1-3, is EPEVTQTPSHQVTQMGQEVILRCVPISNHLYFYWYRQILGQKVEFLVSFYNNEISEKSEIFDDQFSVERPDGSNFTLKIRSTKLEDSAMYFCASSEDWGQGTTIYFGEGSWLTVV.

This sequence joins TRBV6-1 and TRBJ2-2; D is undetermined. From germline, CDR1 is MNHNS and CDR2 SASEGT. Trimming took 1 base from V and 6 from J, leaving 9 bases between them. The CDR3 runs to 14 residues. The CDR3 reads CASSEVPRSGELFF. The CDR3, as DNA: TGTGCCAGCAGTGAAGTCCCGAGGTCCGGGGAGCTGTTTTTT.

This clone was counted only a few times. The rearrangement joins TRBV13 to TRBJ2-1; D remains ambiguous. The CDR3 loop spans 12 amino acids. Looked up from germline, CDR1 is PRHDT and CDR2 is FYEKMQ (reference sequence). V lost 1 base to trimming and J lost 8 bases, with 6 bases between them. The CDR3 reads CASSLVVYEQFF. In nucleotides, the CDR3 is TGTGCCAGCAGCTTAGTCGTCTATGAGCAGTTCTTC.

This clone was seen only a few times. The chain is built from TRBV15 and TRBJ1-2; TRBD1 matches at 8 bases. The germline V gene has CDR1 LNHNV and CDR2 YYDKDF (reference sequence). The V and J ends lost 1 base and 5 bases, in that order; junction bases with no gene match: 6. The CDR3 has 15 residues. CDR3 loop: CATSRARTGTYGYTF. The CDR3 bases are TGTGCCACCAGCAGAGCCCGGACAGGGACATATGGCTACACCTTC.

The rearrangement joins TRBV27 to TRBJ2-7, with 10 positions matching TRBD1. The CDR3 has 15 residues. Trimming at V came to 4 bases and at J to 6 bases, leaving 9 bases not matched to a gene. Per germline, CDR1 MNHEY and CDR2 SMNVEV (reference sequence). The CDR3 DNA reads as TGTGCCAGCAGTTGGGCGGGACAGGGGACTTGCGAGCAGTACTTC. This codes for CASSWAGQGTCEQYF.

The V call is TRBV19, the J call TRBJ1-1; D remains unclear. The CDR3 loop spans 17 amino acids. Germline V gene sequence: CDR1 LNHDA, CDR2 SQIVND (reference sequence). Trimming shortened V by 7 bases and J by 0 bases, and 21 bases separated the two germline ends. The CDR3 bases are TGTGCCAGTACCCATATAGGGAGGAGGCAGTTGAACACTGAAGCTTTCTTT. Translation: CASTHIGRRQLNTEAFF.

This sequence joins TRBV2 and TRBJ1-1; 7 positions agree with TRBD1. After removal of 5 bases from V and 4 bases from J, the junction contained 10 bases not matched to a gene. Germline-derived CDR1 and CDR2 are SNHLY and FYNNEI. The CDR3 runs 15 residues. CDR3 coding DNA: TGTGCCAGCAGTTTACAGGGGCCCGGCGTCACTGAAGCTTTCTTT. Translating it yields CASSLQGPGVTEAFF.

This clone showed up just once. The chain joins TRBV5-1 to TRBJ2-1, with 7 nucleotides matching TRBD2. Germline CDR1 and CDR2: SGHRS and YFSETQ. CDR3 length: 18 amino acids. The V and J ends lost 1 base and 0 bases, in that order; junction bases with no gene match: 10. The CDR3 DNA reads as TGCGCCAGCAGCTTGCCCGGGGGGTCCAAACGCTCCTACAATGAGCAGTTCTTC. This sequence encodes CASSLPGGSKRSYNEQFF.

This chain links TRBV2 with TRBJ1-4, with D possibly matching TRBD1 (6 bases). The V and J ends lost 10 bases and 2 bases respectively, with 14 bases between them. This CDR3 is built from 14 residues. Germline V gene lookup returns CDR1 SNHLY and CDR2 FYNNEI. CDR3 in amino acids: CATTRDTTNEKLFF. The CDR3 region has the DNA TGTGCCACCACCCGGGACACTACTAATGAAAAACTGTTTTTT. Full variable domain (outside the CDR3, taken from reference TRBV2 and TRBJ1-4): EPEVTQTPSHQVTQMGQEVILRCVPISNHLYFYWYRQILGQKVEFLVSFYNNEISEKSEIFDDQFSVERPDGSNFTLKIRSTKLEDSAMYFCATTRDTTNEKLFFGSGTQLSVL.

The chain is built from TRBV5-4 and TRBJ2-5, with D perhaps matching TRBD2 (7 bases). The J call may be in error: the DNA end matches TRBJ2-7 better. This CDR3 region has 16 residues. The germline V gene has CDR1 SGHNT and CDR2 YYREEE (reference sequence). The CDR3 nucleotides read TGTGCCAGCAGCCCCGGCGGGGGCCTTTGGGGGCACGAGCAGTACTTC. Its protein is CASSPGGGLWGHEQYF.

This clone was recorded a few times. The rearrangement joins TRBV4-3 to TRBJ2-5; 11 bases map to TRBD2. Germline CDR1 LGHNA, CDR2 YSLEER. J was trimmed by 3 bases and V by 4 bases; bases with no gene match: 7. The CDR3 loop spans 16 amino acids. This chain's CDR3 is CASSRQFSGGEETQYF. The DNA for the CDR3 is TGCGCCAGCAGCCGACAATTTAGCGGGGGGGAAGAGACCCAGTACTTC.